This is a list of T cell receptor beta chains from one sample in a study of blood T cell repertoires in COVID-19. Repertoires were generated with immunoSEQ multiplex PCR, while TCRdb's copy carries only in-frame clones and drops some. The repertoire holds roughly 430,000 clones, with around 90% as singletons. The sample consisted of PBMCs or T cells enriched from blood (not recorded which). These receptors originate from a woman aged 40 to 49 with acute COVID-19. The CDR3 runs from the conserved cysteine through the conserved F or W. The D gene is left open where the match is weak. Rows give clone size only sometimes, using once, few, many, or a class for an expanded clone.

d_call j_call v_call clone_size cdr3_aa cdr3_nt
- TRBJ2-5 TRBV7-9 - CASSLSGRGVETQYF TGTGCCAGCAGCTTGTCGGGCAGGGGAGTAGAGACCCAGTACTTC
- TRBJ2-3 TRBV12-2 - CASRFSGGARCTGRTDTQYF TGTGCAAGTCGCTTTAGCGGGGGGGCTCGATGCACAGGTCGCACAGATACGCAGTATTTT
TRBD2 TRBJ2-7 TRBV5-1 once CASRPAGGAYEQYF TGCGCCAGCAGGCCAGCGGGGGGAGCCTACGAGCAGTACTTC
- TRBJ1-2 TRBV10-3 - CAISDSNDRPYGYTF TGTGCCATCAGTGACTCTAATGACAGACCTTATGGCTACACCTTC
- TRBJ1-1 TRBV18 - CASSPTSSKDTEAFF TGTGCCAGCTCACCGACTTCGTCCAAGGACACTGAAGCTTTCTTT
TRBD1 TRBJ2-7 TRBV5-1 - CASSMDRGRVEEQYF TGCGCCAGCAGCATGGACAGGGGGCGAGTTGAAGAGCAGTACTTC
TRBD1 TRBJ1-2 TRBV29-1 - CSVLSRGLGGYTF TGCAGCGTTTTGAGCAGGGGGCTCGGGGGCTACACCTTC
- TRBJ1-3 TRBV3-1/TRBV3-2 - CASSSGETGNTIYF TGTGCCAGCAGCTCCGGAGAGACTGGAAACACCATATATTTT
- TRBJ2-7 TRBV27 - CASSLARTYEQYF TGTGCCAGCAGTTTGGCCCGAACCTACGAGCAGTACTTC
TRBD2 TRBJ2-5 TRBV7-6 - CASTSVRGELQETQYF TGTGCCAGCACGTCCGTTCGGGGGGAGCTACAAGAGACCCAGTACTTC
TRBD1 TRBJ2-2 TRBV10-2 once CASSESRTGGTGELFF TGCGCCAGCAGTGAGTCGAGGACAGGGGGCACCGGGGAGCTGTTTTTT
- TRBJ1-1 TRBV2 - CASRQGGTEAFF TGTGCCAGCAGGCAGGGAGGGACTGAAGCTTTCTTT